This entry concerns a single T cell receptor beta chain. The data are from a study of blood T cell repertoires in COVID-19. Study summary: The samples span acute and convalescent COVID-19 from the United States, Italy and Spain. T cells, B-cell-depleted T cells, or PBMCs provided the cDNA or gDNA that served as material.

The length of the CDR3 is 14 residues. Germline CDR1 SEHNR, CDR2 FQNEAQ (reference sequence). V shed 5 bases and J 6 bases; nucleotides not matched to a gene: 3. Authors' processing steps: Amplifying reference gene primers gave estimates of nucleated cell counts. Measured with immunoSEQ multiplex PCR; TCRdb has only the in-frame clones, and not every one. Clone size and the V and J calls come from that table; the DNA yielded D and trimming. The table shows 70,000 or so clones, with roughly 70% occurring only once. The receptor was derived from an older man with acute or convalescent COVID-19. The specimen sequenced was peripheral blood. V gene TRBV7-9 combines with J gene TRBJ2-1, with 11 bases lining up with TRBD2. In DNA, the CDR3 is TGTGCCAGCAGCATTAGCGGGAGGGCCAATGAGCAGTTCTTC. It codes for CASSISGRANEQFF.